What follows describes a single T cell receptor beta chain. Its antigen is unknown. The germline CDR1 and CDR2 sequences are MNHNY and SVGAGI (reference sequence). With 6 bases clipped from V and 6 bases from J, the junction kept 5 bases outside the gene matches. This CDR3 has 14 amino acids. This entry belongs to a study of cytomegalovirus exposure and HLA in healthy donors. Study results and caveats: Highly shared variants forming one cluster were likely a sequencing artifact. Of the V segments, some could not be distinguished, including TRBV6-2 and TRBV6-3, and were excluded.

PCR was performed using 60 Vbeta and 13 Jbeta primers. The protocol was immunoSEQ multiplex PCR, while the TCRdb copy is restricted to in-frame clones and leaves out a portion. The data show approximately 86,000 clones, 65% to 80% seen once. The chain has TRBV6-6 and TRBJ2-2, with TRBD1 matching over 9 bases. The receptor was isolated from a man in his forties or fifties in good health and CMV-seronegative. Sequenced: PBMCs. The CDR3 spells CASSYRGPSGELFF. The DNA of the CDR3 is TGTGCCAGCAGCTACAGGGGGCCGTCCGGGGAGCTGTTTTTT.